This T cell receptor (beta chain) was sequenced in a study of blood T cell repertoires in COVID-19. Study background: Samples taken during acute and convalescent COVID-19 were collected in the United States, Italy and Spain. In each case, the material was cDNA or gDNA derived from T cells, B-cell-depleted T cells, or PBMCs.

With 7 bases removed from V and 6 bases from J, the gap between germline ends came to 16 bases. CDR3 length: 13 residues. CDR1 is MDHEN, CDR2 SYDVKM, per germline. Original processing methods: Nucleated cell counts were estimated from reference gene primer amplification. Only in-frame clones appear in the TCRdb table, and some are missing; sequencing was by immunoSEQ multiplex PCR. V and J calls and clone size are those listed in that table; D and trimming were worked out from the DNA. This sample has some 93,000 clones, with 70% to 90% found just once. Sequenced sample: peripheral blood. This TCR was recovered from a woman at least 80 years old with acute or convalescent COVID-19. V gene TRBV28 combines with J gene TRBJ2-7; tentative D call: TRBD1 (5 bases). In nucleotides, the CDR3 is TGTGCCAGCACTAGGTCAGGGTGGGGCGAGCAGTACTTC. Encoded protein: CASTRSGWGEQYF.